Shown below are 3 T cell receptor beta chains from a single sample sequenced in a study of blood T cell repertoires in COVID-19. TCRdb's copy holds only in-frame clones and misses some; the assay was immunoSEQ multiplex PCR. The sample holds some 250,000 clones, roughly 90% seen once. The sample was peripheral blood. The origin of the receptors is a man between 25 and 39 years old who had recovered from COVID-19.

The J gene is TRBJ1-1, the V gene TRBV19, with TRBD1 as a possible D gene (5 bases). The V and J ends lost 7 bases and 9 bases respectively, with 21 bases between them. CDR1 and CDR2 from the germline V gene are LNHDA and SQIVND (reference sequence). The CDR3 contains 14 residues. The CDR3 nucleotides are TGTGCCAGTACCAACGGGGGGAAAGGAAGGAAAGCTTTCTTT. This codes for CASTNGGKGRKAFF.

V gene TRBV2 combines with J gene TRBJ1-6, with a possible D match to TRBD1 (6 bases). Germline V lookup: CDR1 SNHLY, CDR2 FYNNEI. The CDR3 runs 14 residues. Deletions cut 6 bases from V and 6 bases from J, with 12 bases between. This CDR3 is CASRDSSINSPLHF. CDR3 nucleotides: TGTGCCAGCAGGGACAGTTCAATTAATTCACCCCTCCACTTT.

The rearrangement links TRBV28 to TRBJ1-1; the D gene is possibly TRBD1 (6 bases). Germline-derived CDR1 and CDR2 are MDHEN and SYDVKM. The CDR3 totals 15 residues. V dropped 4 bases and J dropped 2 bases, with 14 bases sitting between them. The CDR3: CASSSLLGGNTEAFF. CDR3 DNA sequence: TGTGCCAGCAGTTCCCTTTTAGGGGGAAACACTGAAGCTTTCTTT.